This T cell receptor beta chain was retrieved from a study of human T cells and chemical hapten exposure (dated by TCRdb to the early 2020s). About the full investigation: For sensitization, 2% DPC in acetone was applied to a roughly 2 cm by roughly 2 cm area of upper inner arm skin. Libraries were pooled for sequencing, and variation in per-sample TCR yields was attributed mainly to small differences in library volumes within the pool. Most of the patients in the cohort were female, and the cohort covered alopecia areata with under or over 50% scalp involvement, alopecia totalis and alopecia universalis. Weekly therapeutic DPC doses were additionally applied to the scalp of patients throughout the approximately 25-week study period. Blood for TCR sequencing was provided by twenty-nine alopecia patients at one to four time points (pre-sensitization, 2, 6 and 24 weeks). Blood samples were taken from patients before sensitization (week 0) and then at 2, 6 and about 24 weeks after DPC sensitization. The study tracked peripheral blood TCR repertoire changes in vivo during primary and secondary sensitization to the hapten diphenylcyclopropenone (DPC) in alopecia patients. Patch tests used Finn chambers with 0.01% DPC on the upper back, scored after 6 days by International Contact Dermatitis Research Group standards. What the authors observed across the whole study: DPC sensitization did not change the number of TCRs with a frequency above 1 in 1000, and there was no evidence of changes in global repertoire structure. Repeated subsampling changed both the strength of the expansion versus patch-test correlation and the threshold at which the correlation became significant. Significantly more large CDR3 similarity clusters were formed by expanded TCRs than by pre-sensitization or healthy control sets, consistent with antigen-driven responses. Alopecia, a presumed autoimmune disease, was present in all patients, so the immune response of the patients might differ from that of healthy individuals. Patch test score correlated positively with the number of PT1 expanded TCRs, reaching significance at thresholds 8, 16 and 32 but not at 4.

The germline V end is reduced by 5 bases and the J end by 6 bases; junction bases left unmatched: 1. CDR3 length: 11 amino acids, cysteine to phenylalanine. Only CDR3 DNA remains: 33 bases, in frame from the first base. Per the germline V gene, SQVTM is the CDR1 and ANQGSEA is the CDR2. Receptor libraries were prepared by RACE. The reads were generated on a NextSeq 500. Library preparation attached unique molecular identifiers to individual cDNA molecules for quantitative, reproducible TCR counting. Each blood RNA sample was used to sequence both TCR alpha and TCR beta chains. The authors processed their data as follows. A median of about 87,000 TCRs per sample was observed, with a range of about 23,224 to 690,600. The Decombinator software suite was used to annotate the V, J and CDR3 of the TCR reads. For the PS versus PT1 abundance plots, all samples were subsampled to the same number of TCRs (28,000). TCRs were defined as expanded if absent before sensitization and observed at least eight times at the 2-week time point. TCRdb trimmed public reads at Q25 via fastp, called clones via MiXCR and kept in-frame beta chains. Entries are consolidated by CDR3 protein sequence, retaining the most common genes and DNA. These V and J calls derive from TCRdb rather than the authors' analysis. This sample holds over 80,000 distinct CDR3 sequences; about a tenth were observed only once. The ten biggest clones cover more than 1% of the sample.

The time point label of this sample denotes: patch test 3, about 24 weeks after DPC sensitization. What this sample's treatment or condition label stands for: therapeutic diphenylcyclopropenone sensitization with weekly scalp DPC. At each patch-test visit, blood was drawn before the patch test was applied. Eligible patients were aged 18 to 70, diagnosed with alopecia, deemed suitable for DPC therapy, and excluded if pregnant. Total RNA was extracted from unfractionated whole blood that had been collected in Tempus Blood RNA tubes. This clonotype showed up many times. Its antigen is not yet known. Base qualities are missing; no much larger clone stands one base away.

This TCR derives from a woman under 40 with alopecia areata. Some clones in this sample may be carry-over from other donors' samples. This sample comprised whole blood, obtained in connection with sensitization to the hapten diphenylcyclopropenone (DPC). The chain couples TRBV29-1 to TRBJ1-2, with TRBD1 matching 9 junction bases. In nucleotides, the sequence is TGCAGCGTTAACAGGGGGCATGGCTACACCTTC. It translates to CSVNRGHGYTF.